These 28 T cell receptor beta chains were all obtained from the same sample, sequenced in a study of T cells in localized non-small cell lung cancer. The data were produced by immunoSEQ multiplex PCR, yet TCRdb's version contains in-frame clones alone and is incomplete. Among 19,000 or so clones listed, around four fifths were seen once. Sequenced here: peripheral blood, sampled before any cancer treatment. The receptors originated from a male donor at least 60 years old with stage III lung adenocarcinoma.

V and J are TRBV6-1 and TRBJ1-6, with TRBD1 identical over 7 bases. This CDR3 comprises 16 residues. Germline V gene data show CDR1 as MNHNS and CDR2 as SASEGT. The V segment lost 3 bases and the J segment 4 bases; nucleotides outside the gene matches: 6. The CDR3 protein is CASSDRQGGYNSPLHF. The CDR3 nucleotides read TGTGCCAGCAGTGATCGCCAGGGGGGGTATAATTCACCCCTCCACTTT.

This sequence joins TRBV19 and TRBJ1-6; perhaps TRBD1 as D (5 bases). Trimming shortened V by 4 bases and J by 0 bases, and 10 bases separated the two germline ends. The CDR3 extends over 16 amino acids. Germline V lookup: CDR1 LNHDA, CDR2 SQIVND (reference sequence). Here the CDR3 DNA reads TGTGCCAGTAGTAATCGGGGGAGCTCCTATAATTCACCCCTCCACTTT. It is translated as CASSNRGSSYNSPLHF.

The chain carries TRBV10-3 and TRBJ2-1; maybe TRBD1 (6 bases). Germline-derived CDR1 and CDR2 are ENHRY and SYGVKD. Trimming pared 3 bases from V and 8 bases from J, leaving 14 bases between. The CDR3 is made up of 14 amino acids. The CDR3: CAISDQQGWDEQFF. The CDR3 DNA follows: TGTGCCATCAGTGATCAACAGGGCTGGGATGAGCAGTTCTTC.

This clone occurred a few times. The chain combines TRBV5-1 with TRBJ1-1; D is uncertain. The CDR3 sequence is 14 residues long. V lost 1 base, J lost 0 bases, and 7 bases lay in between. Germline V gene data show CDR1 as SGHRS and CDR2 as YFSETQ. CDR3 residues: CASSLQAMNTEAFF. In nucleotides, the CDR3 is TGCGCCAGCAGCTTGCAGGCGATGAACACTGAAGCTTTCTTT.

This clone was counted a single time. As DNA, the CDR3 is TGTGCCAGCAGGGATAGGGGGATGGAGAACACTGAAGCTTTCTTT. It translates to CASRDRGMENTEAFF. This sequence joins TRBV6-1 and TRBJ1-1, with a weak D call TRBD1 (6 bases). Between the trimmed V and J ends, which lost 6 bases and 1 base, there was a span of 15 bases. Germline-derived CDR1 and CDR2 are MNHNS and SASEGT. The CDR3 runs to 15 residues.

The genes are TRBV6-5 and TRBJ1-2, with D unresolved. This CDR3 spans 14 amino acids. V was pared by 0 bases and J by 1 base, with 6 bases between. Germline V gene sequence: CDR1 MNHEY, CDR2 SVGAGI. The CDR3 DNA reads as TGTGCCAGCAGTTACTCCTCTAATAACTATGGCTACACCTTC. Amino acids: CASSYSSNNYGYTF.

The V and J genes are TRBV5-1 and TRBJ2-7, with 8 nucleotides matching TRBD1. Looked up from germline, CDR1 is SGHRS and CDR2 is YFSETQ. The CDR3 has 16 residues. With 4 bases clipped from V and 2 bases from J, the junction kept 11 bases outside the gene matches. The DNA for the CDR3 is TGCGCCAGCAGCCTCCGACCAACAGGGGGGACCTACGAGCAGTACTTC. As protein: CASSLRPTGGTYEQYF. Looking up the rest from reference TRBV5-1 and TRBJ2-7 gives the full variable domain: KAGVTQTPRYLIKTRGQQVTLSCSPISGHRSVSWYQQTPGQGLQFLFEYFSETQRNKGNFPGRFSGRQFSNSRSEMNVSTLELGDSALYLCASSLRPTGGTYEQYFGPGTRLTVT.

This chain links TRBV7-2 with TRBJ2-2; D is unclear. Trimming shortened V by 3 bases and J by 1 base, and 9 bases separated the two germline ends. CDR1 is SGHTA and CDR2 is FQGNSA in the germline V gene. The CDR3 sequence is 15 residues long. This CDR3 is CASSLRPLNTGELFF. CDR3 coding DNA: TGTGCCAGCAGCTTGAGGCCCTTGAACACCGGGGAGCTGTTTTTT.

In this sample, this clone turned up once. Written as DNA, the CDR3 is TGTGCCAGCAGCCGCTTCGGAGCTAACTATGGCTACACCTTC. Residues: CASSRFGANYGYTF. The chain is built from TRBV5-4 and TRBJ1-2; D gene unclear. The germline V gene encodes CDR1 SGHNT and CDR2 YYREEE (reference sequence). CDR3 size: 14 residues. The germline V and J ends were trimmed by 4 bases and 0 bases, with 10 bases remaining between them.

Here the CDR3 DNA reads TGCAGCGTTGAGGAACAGGGAGTAGGGGAGCAGTACTTC. It specifies CSVEEQGVGEQYF. The rearrangement joins TRBV29-1 to TRBJ2-7, with D possibly TRBD1 on 6 matching bases. Trimming stripped 3 bases from V and 7 bases from J, with 16 bases between. Germline CDR1 SQVTM, CDR2 ANQGSEA. CDR3 length: 13 amino acids.

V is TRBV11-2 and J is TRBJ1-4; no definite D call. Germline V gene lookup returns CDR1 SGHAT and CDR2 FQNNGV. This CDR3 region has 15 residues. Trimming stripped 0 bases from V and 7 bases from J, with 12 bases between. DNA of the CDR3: TGTGCCAGCAGCTTAGACGGGCAGGCTCGTGAAAAACTGTTTTTT. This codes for CASSLDGQAREKLFF. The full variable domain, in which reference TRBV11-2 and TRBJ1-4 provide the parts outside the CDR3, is EAGVAQSPRYKIIEKRQSVAFWCNPISGHATLYWYQQILGQGPKLLIQFQNNGVVDDSQLPKDRFSAERLKGVDSTLKIQPAKLEDSAVYLCASSLDGQAREKLFFGSGTQLSVL.

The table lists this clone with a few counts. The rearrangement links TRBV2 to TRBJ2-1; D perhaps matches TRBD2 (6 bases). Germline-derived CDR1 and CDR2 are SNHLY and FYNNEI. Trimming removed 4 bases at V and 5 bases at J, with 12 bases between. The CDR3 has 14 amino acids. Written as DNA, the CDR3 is TGTGCCAGCAGTGGGGGGGTGGAGGACAATGAGCAGTTCTTC. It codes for CASSGGVEDNEQFF. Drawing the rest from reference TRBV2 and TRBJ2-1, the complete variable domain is EPEVTQTPSHQVTQMGQEVILRCVPISNHLYFYWYRQILGQKVEFLVSFYNNEISEKSEIFDDQFSVERPDGSNFTLKIRSTKLEDSAMYFCASSGGVEDNEQFFGPGTRLTVL.

The CDR3 bases are TGTGCTAGCTCCCTGGAGTCCGGGGAACAGCCCCAGCATTTT. The encoded protein is CASSLESGEQPQHF. This chain uses TRBV12-5 with TRBJ1-5; no reliable D call. This CDR3 comprises 14 residues. From germline, CDR1 is LGHNT and CDR2 FRNRAP. V was cut by 9 bases and J by 7 bases, with 19 bases left in between.

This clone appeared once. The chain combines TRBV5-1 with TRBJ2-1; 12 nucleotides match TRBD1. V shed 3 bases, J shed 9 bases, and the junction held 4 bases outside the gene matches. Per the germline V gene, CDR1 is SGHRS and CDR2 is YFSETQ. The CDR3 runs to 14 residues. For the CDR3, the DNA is TGCGCCAGCAGCTGGGGACAGGGGGCTGGTGAGCAGTTCTTC. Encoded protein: CASSWGQGAGEQFF.

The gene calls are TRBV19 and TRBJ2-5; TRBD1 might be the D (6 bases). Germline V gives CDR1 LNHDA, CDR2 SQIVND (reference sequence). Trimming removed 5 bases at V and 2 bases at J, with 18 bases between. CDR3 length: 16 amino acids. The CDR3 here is CASSPLSGHQQETQYF. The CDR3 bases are TGTGCCAGTAGTCCCCTCTCGGGACATCAACAAGAGACCCAGTACTTC.

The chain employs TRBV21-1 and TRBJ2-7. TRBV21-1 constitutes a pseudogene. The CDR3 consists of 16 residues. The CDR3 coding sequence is TGTGCCCCGAGGGGCGGTCCTGGGCAAGGGATGGGCGAGCAGTACTTC. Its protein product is CAPRGGPGQGMGEQYF.

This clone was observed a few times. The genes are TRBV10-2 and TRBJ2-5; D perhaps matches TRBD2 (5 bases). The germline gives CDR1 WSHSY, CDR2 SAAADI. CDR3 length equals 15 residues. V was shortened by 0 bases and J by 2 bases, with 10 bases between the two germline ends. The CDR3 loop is CASSESSGLQETQYF. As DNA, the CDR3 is TGCGCCAGCAGTGAGTCCTCGGGGTTACAAGAGACCCAGTACTTC.

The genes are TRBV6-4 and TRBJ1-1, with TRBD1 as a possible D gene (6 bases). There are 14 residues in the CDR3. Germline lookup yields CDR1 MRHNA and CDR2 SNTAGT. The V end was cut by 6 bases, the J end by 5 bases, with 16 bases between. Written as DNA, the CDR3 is TGTGCCAGCAGGAGCGAGGGGGGGAGTACTGAAGCTTTCTTT. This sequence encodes CASRSEGGSTEAFF.

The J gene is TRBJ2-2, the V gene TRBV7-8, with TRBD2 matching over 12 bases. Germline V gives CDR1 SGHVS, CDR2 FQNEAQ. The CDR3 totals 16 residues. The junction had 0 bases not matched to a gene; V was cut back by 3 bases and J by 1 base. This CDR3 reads CASSLTSGGNTGELFF. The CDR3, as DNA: TGTGCCAGCAGCTTGACTAGCGGGGGGAACACCGGGGAGCTGTTTTTT. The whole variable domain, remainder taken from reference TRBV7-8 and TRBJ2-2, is GAGVSQSPRYKVAKRGQDVALRCDPISGHVSLFWYQQALGQGPEFLTYFQNEAQLDKSGLPSDRFFAERPEGSVSTLKIQRTQQEDSAVYLCASSLTSGGNTGELFFGEGSRLTVL.

This CDR3 is CASSDQGALSNEKLFF. In nucleotides, the CDR3 is TGTGCCAGCAGCGATCAGGGGGCCCTGAGTAATGAAAAACTGTTTTTT. V is TRBV11-2 and J is TRBJ1-4, with 8 bases lining up with TRBD1. The length of the CDR3 is 16 residues. V was clipped by 5 bases and J by 4 bases; unmatched bases: 9. CDR1 is SGHAT, CDR2 FQNNGV, per germline.

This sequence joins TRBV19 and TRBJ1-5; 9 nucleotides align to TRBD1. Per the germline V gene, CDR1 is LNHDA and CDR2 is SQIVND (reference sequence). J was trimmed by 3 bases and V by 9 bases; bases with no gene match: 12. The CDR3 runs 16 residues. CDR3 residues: CASNRQGGSNNQPQHF. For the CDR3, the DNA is TGTGCCAGCAATAGACAGGGGGGTAGTAACAATCAGCCCCAGCATTTT. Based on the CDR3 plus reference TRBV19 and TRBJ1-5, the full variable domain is DGGITQSPKYLFRKEGQNVTLSCEQNLNHDAMYWYRQDPGQGLRLIYYSQIVNDFQKGDIAEGYSVSREKKESFPLTVTSAQKNPTAFYLCASNRQGGSNNQPQHFGDGTRLSIL.

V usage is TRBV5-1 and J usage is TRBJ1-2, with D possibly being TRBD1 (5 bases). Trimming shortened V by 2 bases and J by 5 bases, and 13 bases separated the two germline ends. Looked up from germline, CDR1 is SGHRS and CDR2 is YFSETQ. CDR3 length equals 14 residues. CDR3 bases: TGCGCCAGCAGCTTCACAGGAGGGGAGTATGGCTACACCTTC. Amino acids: CASSFTGGEYGYTF.

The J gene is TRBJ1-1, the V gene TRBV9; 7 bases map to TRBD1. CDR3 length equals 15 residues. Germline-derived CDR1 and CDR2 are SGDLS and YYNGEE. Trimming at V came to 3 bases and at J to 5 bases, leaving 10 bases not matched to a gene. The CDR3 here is CASSAHRGPKTEAFF. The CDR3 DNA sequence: TGTGCCAGCAGCGCCCACAGGGGTCCGAAAACTGAAGCTTTCTTT.

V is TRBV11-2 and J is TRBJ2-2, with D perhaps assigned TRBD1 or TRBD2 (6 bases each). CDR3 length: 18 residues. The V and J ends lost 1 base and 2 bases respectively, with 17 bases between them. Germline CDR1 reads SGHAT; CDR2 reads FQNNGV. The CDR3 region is CASSLGLWGATNTGELFF. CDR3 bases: TGTGCCAGCAGCTTAGGCTTGTGGGGGGCCACTAACACCGGGGAGCTGTTTTTT.

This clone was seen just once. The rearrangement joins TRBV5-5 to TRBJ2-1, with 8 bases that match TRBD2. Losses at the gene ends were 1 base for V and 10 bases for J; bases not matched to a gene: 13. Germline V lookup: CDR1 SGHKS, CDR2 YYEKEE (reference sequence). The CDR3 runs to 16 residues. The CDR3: CASSLQSGSSTGEQFF. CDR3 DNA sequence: TGTGCCAGCAGCTTGCAAAGCGGGAGCTCGACGGGGGAGCAGTTCTTC.

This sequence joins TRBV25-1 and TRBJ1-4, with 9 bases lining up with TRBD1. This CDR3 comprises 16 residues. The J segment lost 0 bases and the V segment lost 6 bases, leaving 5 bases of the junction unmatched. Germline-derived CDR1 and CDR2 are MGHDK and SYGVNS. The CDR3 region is CASRGQGSPTNEKLFF. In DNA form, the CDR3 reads TGTGCCAGCAGGGGACAGGGTTCCCCAACTAATGAAAAACTGTTTTTT. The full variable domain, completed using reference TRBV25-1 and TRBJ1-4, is EADIYQTPRYLVIGTGKKITLECSQTMGHDKMYWYQQDPGMELHLIHYSYGVNSTEKGDLSSESTVSRIRTEHFPLTLESARPSHTSQYLCASRGQGSPTNEKLFFGSGTQLSVL.

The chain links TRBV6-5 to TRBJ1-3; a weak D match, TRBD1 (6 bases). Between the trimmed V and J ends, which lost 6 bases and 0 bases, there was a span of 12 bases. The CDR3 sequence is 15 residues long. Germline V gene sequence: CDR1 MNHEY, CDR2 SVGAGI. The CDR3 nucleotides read TGTGCCAGCAGGGCTGAGGACAGCTCTGGAAACACCATATATTTT. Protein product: CASRAEDSSGNTIYF.

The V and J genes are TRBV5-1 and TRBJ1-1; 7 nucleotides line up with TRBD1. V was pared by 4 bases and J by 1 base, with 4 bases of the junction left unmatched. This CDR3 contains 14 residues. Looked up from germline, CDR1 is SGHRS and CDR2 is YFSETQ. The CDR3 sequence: CASSEGTANTEAFF. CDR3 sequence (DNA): TGCGCCAGCAGCGAAGGGACAGCGAACACTGAAGCTTTCTTT.